Below, one TCR beta chain is given with its context. A sample-barcoded 5' primer and a J-beta primer mix were used in a second PCR of roughly 7 to 11 cycles. MiXCR, run by TCRdb on the 5' RACE reads, gives a single entry per CDR3 protein. The sample consists of about 1.6 million distinct CDR3 sequences, roughly 30% of them appearing once. These data originate in a study of blood T cells in healthy people across ages. This CDR3 has 16 residues. Trimming took 4 bases from V and 4 from J; bases not matched to a gene: 7. The germline CDR1 and CDR2 sequences are SGHKS and YYEKEE (reference sequence). The receptor was derived from a woman in her twenties or thirties in good health. The chain joins TRBV5-5 to TRBJ2-6; TRBD1 agrees at 8 bases. Source material: blood. The CDR3 reads CASSRTGSGGANVLTF. Written as DNA, the CDR3 is TGTGCCAGCAGCCGGACAGGGTCGGGCGGGGCCAACGTCCTGACTTTC.